This is a list of T cell receptor beta chains from one sample in a study of metastatic and nonmetastatic thyroid tumors. TCRdb reprocessed the PCR reads using MiXCR. The table has tens of thousands of clones, over 9.5% seen once. The sample comprised blood. The source is a female donor with papillary thyroid cancer or a benign thyroid nodule (not recorded which). Some clones in this sample may be carry-over from other donors' samples. Both conserved end residues are part of each CDR3. The D gene is left open where the match is weak. Only part of the rows carry a size: once, few, many, or a class if the clone is expanded.

V: TRBV6-2/TRBV6-3; D: .; size: many; J: TRBJ1-1; DNA: TGTGCCAGCAGTCCCCGCGCGCAGAGTGAAGCTTTCTTT; CDR3: CASSPRAQSEAFF
V: TRBV25-1; D: TRBD1; size: many; J: TRBJ2-3; DNA: TGTGCCAGCAGTGAATGGTCGGACAGGGGAGGTGGAGATACGCAGTATTTT; CDR3: CASSEWSDRGGGDTQYF
V: TRBV28; D: TRBD1; size: many; J: TRBJ2-5; DNA: TGTGCCAGCAGTTTCGGACAGGGGGAAGTAGAGACCCAGTACTTC; CDR3: CASSFGQGEVETQYF
V: TRBV7-3; D: .; size: few; J: TRBJ2-7; DNA: TGTGCCAGCAGCTCAGGGAGCGAGCAGTACTTC; CDR3: CASSSGSEQYF
V: TRBV6-5; D: .; size: many; J: TRBJ2-1; DNA: TGTGCCAGCAGTTACGATGCGCTCCTAGTTGGGTACAATGAGCAGTTCTTC; CDR3: CASSYDALLVGYNEQFF
V: TRBV2; D: .; size: many; J: TRBJ2-7; DNA: TGTGCCAGCAGTGTGTCCCGGGACAACTACGAGCAGTACTTC; CDR3: CASSVSRDNYEQYF
V: TRBV7-7; D: .; size: many; J: TRBJ2-5; DNA: TGTGCTAGCAGCTTAGCGATCACTAGACTACAAGAGACCCAGTACTTC; CDR3: CASSLAITRLQETQYF
V: TRBV3-1; D: TRBD2; size: .; J: TRBJ2-3; DNA: TGTGCCAGCAGCCCCTCCCCACTAGCGGGGTTCACAGATACGCAGTATTTT; CDR3: CASSPSPLAGFTDTQYF
V: TRBV28; D: .; size: many; J: TRBJ1-2; DNA: TGTGCCAGCAGCTGGGGGGGGAACTATGGCTACACCTTC; CDR3: CASSWGGNYGYTF
V: TRBV11-2; D: TRBD2; size: .; J: TRBJ2-3; DNA: TGTGCCAGCAGCTCTCGGGCTAGCGGGTTAGATACGCAGTATTTT; CDR3: CASSSRASGLDTQYF
V: TRBV6-5; D: .; size: many; J: TRBJ2-6; DNA: TGTGCCAGCAGTTACCACTTAAGTAACTCTGGGGCCAACGTCCTGACTTTC; CDR3: CASSYHLSNSGANVLTF
V: TRBV11-2; D: .; size: .; J: TRBJ1-2; DNA: TGTGCCAGCAGCCACCCCCTCTATGGCTACACCTTC; CDR3: CASSHPLYGYTF
V: TRBV5-1; D: TRBD2; size: many; J: TRBJ2-1; DNA: TGCGCCAGCAGCTTTAGCGGGGAACATGAGCAGTTCTTC; CDR3: CASSFSGEHEQFF
V: TRBV24-1; D: .; size: many; J: TRBJ1-1; DNA: TGTGCCACCAGTGATTTATGGTATGGTCACCTCATGAACACTGAAGCTTTCTTT; CDR3: CATSDLWYGHLMNTEAFF
V: TRBV20-1; D: .; size: many; J: TRBJ2-7; DNA: TGCAGTGCTAGTAGAGGAGGGGACGAGCAGTACTTC; CDR3: CSASRGGDEQYF
V: TRBV24-1; D: TRBD1; size: many; J: TRBJ2-2; DNA: TGTGCCACCAGTGTAGGGGGCGCGGGCACCGGGGAGCTGTTTTTT; CDR3: CATSVGGAGTGELFF
V: TRBV4-2; D: .; size: many; J: TRBJ1-2; DNA: TGTGCCAGCAGCCAAAAAAGGACAGTGACGTATGGCTACACCTTC; CDR3: CASSQKRTVTYGYTF
V: TRBV28; D: .; size: many; J: TRBJ1-2; DNA: TGTGCCAGCAGTTCCCCGATCAAAAGGGAAACTAACTATGGCTACACCTTC; CDR3: CASSSPIKRETNYGYTF
V: TRBV12-3/TRBV12-4; D: TRBD1; size: many; J: TRBJ2-1; DNA: TGTGCCAGCAGGGCGATACGGGACAGGGGGCTTCTGCCGTTCTTC; CDR3: CASRAIRDRGLLPFF
V: TRBV28; D: .; size: many; J: TRBJ2-2; DNA: TGTGCCAGCAGTTACCCGACAGTTGGAGGAGGGGAGCTGTTTTTT; CDR3: CASSYPTVGGGELFF
V: TRBV9; D: .; size: many; J: TRBJ1-3; DNA: TGTGCCAGCAGCCTCGACACCTCTGGAAACACCATATATTTT; CDR3: CASSLDTSGNTIYF
V: TRBV27; D: .; size: few; J: TRBJ2-2; DNA: TGTGCCAGCAGTTTAAAACCCCGGTGGGGTGTGTCGGGCAGGGAAAACACCGGGGAGCTGTTTTTT; CDR3: CASSLKPRWGVSGRENTGELFF
V: TRBV3-1; D: .; size: many; J: TRBJ2-1; DNA: TGTGCCAGCAGCCAAGAACAGAACTTGGACCGTGACAATGAGCAGTTCTTC; CDR3: CASSQEQNLDRDNEQFF
V: TRBV10-3; D: TRBD2; size: many; J: TRBJ2-7; DNA: TGTGCCATCAGTGTTCCTAGCGGGAGCCGTTTCTACGAGCAGTACTTC; CDR3: CAISVPSGSRFYEQYF
V: TRBV18; D: .; size: many; J: TRBJ1-6; DNA: TGTGCCAGCTCACCAACCCGTGGGGATTCACCCCTCCACTTT; CDR3: CASSPTRGDSPLHF
V: TRBV5-6; D: TRBD1; size: many; J: TRBJ2-7; DNA: TGTGCCAGCAGCTTAAGGGGGCAGGAGACCTACGAGCAGTACTTC; CDR3: CASSLRGQETYEQYF
V: TRBV6-1; D: TRBD2; size: many; J: TRBJ2-7; DNA: TGTGCCAGCAGTCACATCCCGACTAGCGGGTACTCCTACGAGCAGTACTTC; CDR3: CASSHIPTSGYSYEQYF
V: TRBV7-8; D: TRBD2; size: many; J: TRBJ2-3; DNA: TGTGCCAGCAGCTTACTAGCGGGAGGTTGGGCAGATACGCAGTATTTT; CDR3: CASSLLAGGWADTQYF
V: TRBV9; D: .; size: .; J: TRBJ1-6; DNA: TGTGCCAGCAGCCCAACGAGTCTCGATAATTCACCCCTCCACTTT; CDR3: CASSPTSLDNSPLHF
V: TRBV28; D: .; size: many; J: TRBJ2-2; DNA: TGTGCCAGCAAAGAAACCGGGGAGCTGTTTTTT; CDR3: CASKETGELFF
V: TRBV4-1; D: TRBD2; size: many; J: TRBJ2-1; DNA: TGCGCCAGCAGCCATTTTTTAGCGGGGGCCGACAATGAGCAGTTCTTC; CDR3: CASSHFLAGADNEQFF
V: TRBV30; D: TRBD2; size: .; J: TRBJ2-7; DNA: TGTGCCTGGAGTTTCCCACCGAGACTAGCACGAATCTACGAGCAGTACTTC; CDR3: CAWSFPPRLARIYEQYF